What follows are 32 T cell receptor beta chains derived from one specimen sequenced in a study of early T cells in non-severe SARS-CoV-2 infection. Each CDR3 protein is one row after TCRdb ran MiXCR on the 5' RACE reads. In the table there are under 60,000 distinct CDR3 sequences, approximately 7.6% of which are singletons. The sequenced sample was whole blood. All receptors come from an adult who was a healthcare worker with PCR-confirmed SARS-CoV-2 infection or an uninfected control (not recorded which).

In this sample, this clonotype turned up a few times. The rearrangement uses TRBV12-3 or TRBV12-4 and TRBJ1-1; D call uncertain. V dropped 6 bases and J dropped 0 bases, with 5 bases sitting between them. This CDR3 contains 12 residues. The CDR3 nucleotides are TGTGCCAGCAGGGCCCTGAACACTGAAGCTTTCTTT. Protein: CASRALNTEAFF.

The chain joins TRBV30 to TRBJ2-6; no clear D. V lost 6 bases and J lost 2, with 2 bases in between. The CDR3 has 11 amino acids. CDR1 GTSNPN and CDR2 SVGIG come from the germline V gene (reference sequence). In nucleotides, the CDR3 is TGTGCCTGTACTGGGGCCAACGTCCTGACTTTC. Its protein is CACTGANVLTF.

This clonotype occurred many times. The chain combines TRBV11-2 with TRBJ2-5; D gene uncertain. V was shortened by 3 bases and J by 2 bases, with 7 bases between the two germline ends. The CDR3 has 13 amino acids. CDR1 SGHAT and CDR2 FQNNGV come from the germline V gene. DNA of the CDR3: TGTGCCAGCAGCTTCACCGTTCAAGAGACCCAGTACTTC. Amino acids: CASSFTVQETQYF.

This clonotype was seen ten or more times. The CDR3 DNA sequence: TGTGCCAGCAGTGGGGGGATACTGGGACGATCACCCCTCCACTTT. Translating gives CASSGGILGRSPLHF. This chain joins TRBV25-1 and TRBJ1-6; D is perhaps TRBD1 (5 bases). The CDR3 loop spans 15 amino acids. Germline CDR1 and CDR2: MGHDK and SYGVNS. V was clipped by 4 bases and J by 10 bases, with 17 bases between them.

The rearrangement links TRBV20-1 to TRBJ2-3, with 7 bases identical to TRBD1. CDR1 and CDR2 from the germline V gene are DFQATT and SNEGSKA (reference sequence). The CDR3 totals 16 residues. The CDR3 sequence: CGAVLGNTGVSDTQYF. The CDR3 DNA follows: TGCGGGGCAGTGCTAGGCAATACAGGGGTTTCAGATACGCAGTATTTT.

The V and J genes are TRBV7-9 and TRBJ2-3; D call uncertain. Germline loops: CDR1 SEHNR, CDR2 FQNEAQ (reference sequence). Trimming took off 5 bases at V and 4 bases at J, with 7 bases between the two ends. This CDR3 comprises 12 residues. CDR3 bases: TGTGCCAGCAGCCACCACTCAGATACGCAGTATTTT. This codes for CASSHHSDTQYF.

V and J are TRBV14 and TRBJ2-2; D not certain. The CDR3 has 13 amino acids. Trimming removed 3 bases at V and 5 bases at J, with 7 bases between. Germline V gene sequence: CDR1 SGHDN, CDR2 FVKESK. CDR3 nucleotide sequence: TGTGCCAGCAGCCAGCCACTAACCGGGGAGCTGTTTTTT. Protein product: CASSQPLTGELFF.

This chain uses TRBV20-1 with TRBJ2-1; weak D call: TRBD2 (5 bases). The CDR3 runs to 10 residues. Germline V CDR1 and CDR2: DFQATT, SNEGSKA (reference sequence). V was trimmed by 4 bases and J by 10 bases, leaving 8 bases between them. The CDR3 is CSAIAREQFF. The CDR3 bases are TGCAGTGCTATAGCGAGGGAGCAGTTCTTC.

The genes are TRBV4-1 and TRBJ2-1; 10 bases map to TRBD2. CDR1 is MGHRA, CDR2 YSYEKL, per germline. The CDR3 sequence is 17 residues long. The J segment lost 7 bases and the V segment lost 2 bases, leaving 11 bases of the junction unmatched. CDR3 amino acids: CASSQIFSSGSKNEQFF. The CDR3 DNA reads TGCGCCAGCAGCCAAATTTTTTCTAGCGGGAGTAAGAATGAGCAGTTCTTC.

This clonotype was seen a few times. This chain connects TRBV9 to TRBJ2-3, with 7 bases identical to TRBD2. V lost 4 bases and J lost 4; bases outside the gene matches: 6. This CDR3 comprises 14 residues. The germline gives CDR1 SGDLS, CDR2 YYNGEE. CDR3 bases: TGTGCCAGCAGCCCCGGGACTACTGCAGATACGCAGTATTTT. It codes for CASSPGTTADTQYF.

This clonotype was counted many times. The genes are TRBV6-1 and TRBJ2-2; 7 bases agree with TRBD2. Germline trimming cut 5 bases from V and 4 bases from J; bases unmatched to any gene: 7. Germline lookup yields CDR1 MNHNS and CDR2 SASEGT. The CDR3 contains 15 residues. The CDR3 coding sequence is TGTGCCAGCAGTTTGGGAGGGGCAGGCACCGGGGAGCTGTTTTTT. The encoded protein is CASSLGGAGTGELFF.

V is TRBV15 and J is TRBJ2-7; D is ambiguous. Trimming stripped 1 base from V and 6 bases from J, with 10 bases between. CDR1 LNHNV and CDR2 YYDKDF come from the germline V gene (reference sequence). CDR3 length: 13 residues. The CDR3 nucleotides read TGTGCCACCAGCAGAGCGGCTCCCGTCGAGCAGTACTTC. It translates to CATSRAAPVEQYF.

The chain is built from TRBV11-3 and TRBJ2-2, with 8 bases that match TRBD2. The CDR3 consists of 15 residues. After removal of 5 bases from V and 0 bases from J, the junction contained 2 bases not matched to a gene. Germline-derived CDR1 and CDR2 are SGHNT and YENEEA. The CDR3 spells CASSRSGTNTGELFF. CDR3 in DNA: TGTGCCAGCAGCCGTAGCGGGACGAACACCGGGGAGCTGTTTTTT.

V and J are TRBV30 and TRBJ2-3; the match to TRBD2 covers 7 bases. The length of the CDR3 is 16 residues. Germline V gene lookup returns CDR1 GTSNPN and CDR2 SVGIG (reference sequence). Trimming removed 3 bases from V and 2 bases from J; junction bases left unmatched: 11. This CDR3 is CAWRGSWGGTTDTQYF. CDR3 nucleotide sequence: TGTGCCTGGAGAGGGTCATGGGGGGGGACCACAGATACGCAGTATTTT.

The genes are TRBV7-6 and TRBJ2-1; D is uncertain. The CDR3 runs to 12 residues. The germline CDR1 and CDR2 sequences are SGHVS and FNYEAQ. V shed 1 base and J shed 7 bases, with 5 bases lying between them. DNA of the CDR3: TGTGCCAGCAGCTTAGGTCGAAATGAGCAGTTCTTC. Its protein product is CASSLGRNEQFF.

This clonotype has ten or more counts. The CDR3 is CASSSELNQPQHF. The CDR3 coding sequence is TGCGCCAGCAGCTCAGAACTCAATCAGCCCCAGCATTTT. The gene calls are TRBV5-1 and TRBJ1-5; D gene ambiguous. Trimming removed 3 bases from V and 3 bases from J, with 7 bases in between. The germline V gene has CDR1 SGHRS and CDR2 YFSETQ. The CDR3 totals 13 residues.

This clonotype was counted ten times or more. The chain uses TRBV12-3 or TRBV12-4 and TRBJ1-2, with D tentatively TRBD1 (5 bases). There are 14 residues in the CDR3. Deletions cut 4 bases from V and 6 bases from J, with 15 bases between. Here the CDR3 reads CASSSPGLRNGYTF. The DNA for the CDR3 is TGTGCCAGCAGTTCCCCGGGACTCCGGAATGGCTACACCTTC.

This clonotype was seen more than once but under ten times. The J gene is TRBJ2-1, the V gene TRBV19; D may be TRBD2 (6 bases). V was shortened by 6 bases and J by 10 bases, with 16 bases between the two germline ends. CDR3 length: 13 amino acids. Germline CDR1 reads LNHDA; CDR2 reads SQIVND (reference sequence). The CDR3 DNA follows: TGTGCCAGTAGCGCTGATCCGGGACTCGAGCAGTTCTTC. Residues: CASSADPGLEQFF.

V and J are TRBV6-6 and TRBJ2-5; TRBD2 matches at 10 bases. CDR3 length equals 16 residues. V was clipped by 6 bases and J by 1 base; unmatched bases: 8. Germline CDR1 and CDR2: MNHNY and SVGAGI (reference sequence). The CDR3 sequence is CASRSLLAGAQETQYF. The CDR3 coding sequence is TGTGCCAGCAGATCGCTTCTAGCGGGGGCCCAAGAGACCCAGTACTTC.

This clonotype was seen more than once but under ten times. The chain uses TRBV28 and TRBJ2-7; D is uncertain. CDR3 size: 15 residues. Germline CDR1 is MDHEN and CDR2 is SYDVKM. V was shortened by 6 bases and J by 4 bases, with 19 bases between the two germline ends. CDR3 sequence reads: CASRFPRAPPYEQYF. The CDR3 DNA sequence: TGTGCCAGCAGGTTCCCCCGGGCCCCCCCGTACGAGCAGTACTTC.

This clonotype has a handful of counts. The chain couples TRBV5-1 to TRBJ1-1, with D hard to call. The CDR3 covers 15 residues. Germline V lookup: CDR1 SGHRS, CDR2 YFSETQ. The V and J ends lost 0 bases and 1 base respectively, with 10 bases between them. The CDR3 region has the DNA TGCGCCAGCAGCTTGGTGGGCGGAAGGAACACTGAAGCTTTCTTT. Its protein is CASSLVGGRNTEAFF.

This chain connects TRBV7-9 to TRBJ2-1; no reliable D call. Germline V gene lookup returns CDR1 SEHNR and CDR2 FQNEAQ (reference sequence). The CDR3 contains 14 residues. Trimming stripped 4 bases from V and 12 bases from J, with 19 bases between. In DNA form, the CDR3 reads TGTGCCAGCAGCTCGAAGGGCCCGTACAGAGGGCAGTTCTTC. Translation gives CASSSKGPYRGQFF.

There are many counts of this clonotype. V is TRBV7-9 and J is TRBJ2-1; D is perhaps TRBD1 (6 bases). The V end lost 2 bases, the J end lost 9 bases, and 14 bases lay between the germline ends. The CDR3 consists of 14 residues. Germline V gene sequence: CDR1 SEHNR, CDR2 FQNEAQ (reference sequence). This chain's CDR3 is CASSLTGSSGEQFF. CDR3 coding DNA: TGTGCCAGCAGCTTAACAGGGTCGTCCGGTGAGCAGTTCTTC.

This clonotype came up many times. This chain uses TRBV7-2 with TRBJ2-1, with D perhaps being TRBD1 or TRBD2 (6 bases each). V lost 5 bases and J lost 5, with 10 bases in between. The CDR3 consists of 13 residues. Germline CDR1 is SGHTA and CDR2 is FQGNSA. The CDR3 DNA sequence: TGTGCCAGCAGCCCCGGGGGCCACAATGAGCAGTTCTTC. This encodes CASSPGGHNEQFF.

This clonotype turned up a few times. This chain connects TRBV18 to TRBJ2-7, with 9 bases aligning to TRBD1. The V gene end was trimmed by 2 bases and the J gene end by 6 bases; junction bases not matched to a gene: 8. Germline V gene lookup returns CDR1 KGHSH and CDR2 LQKENI. The CDR3 spans 15 residues. The CDR3 DNA reads TGTGCCAGCTCACCAGATCCGGGACAGGGAATCGAGCAGTACTTC. It is translated as CASSPDPGQGIEQYF.

This clonotype was observed many times. The gene calls are TRBV6-2 or TRBV6-3 and TRBJ2-1; D remains unclear. The CDR3 totals 11 residues. Germline CDR1 and CDR2: MNHEY and SVGEGT. V dropped 4 bases and J dropped 10 bases, with 8 bases sitting between them. The DNA for the CDR3 is TGTGCCAGCAGTTTCACAGTGGAGCAGTTCTTC. It is translated as CASSFTVEQFF.

The chain uses TRBV7-9 and TRBJ2-5; 9 bases agree with TRBD2. Per the germline V gene, CDR1 is SEHNR and CDR2 is FQNEAQ (reference sequence). This CDR3 comprises 15 residues. V gave up 5 bases and J gave up 4 bases; unmatched junction bases: 8. DNA for the CDR3: TGTGCCAGCAGCGAGTCGCTAGCGGGAATAGAGACCCAGTACTTC. Its protein is CASSESLAGIETQYF.

The chain carries TRBV13 and TRBJ1-2, with D possibly being TRBD1 (5 bases). Trimming left V 1 base short and J 2 bases short, with 8 bases between. In germline, CDR1 is PRHDT, CDR2 FYEKMQ (reference sequence). The CDR3 has 14 amino acids. The CDR3 loop is CASSLVRGNYGYTF. In DNA, the CDR3 is TGTGCCAGCAGCTTAGTCCGGGGGAACTATGGCTACACCTTC.

This clonotype was seen a few times. This rearrangement joins TRBV7-6 to TRBJ1-1; 8 bases line up with TRBD1. The length of the CDR3 is 16 residues. CDR1 SGHVS and CDR2 FNYEAQ come from the germline V gene. V trimming: 5 bases; J trimming: 1 base; junction bases outside the gene matches: 9. The CDR3 region is CASSARVTGANTEAFF. For the CDR3, the DNA is TGTGCCAGCAGCGCCCGTGTGACAGGGGCGAACACTGAAGCTTTCTTT.

This clonotype was detected a few times. One end of the junction is discordant with germline, which a read error may explain. The V gene is TRBV2, the J gene TRBJ1-4; D remains ambiguous. CDR1 and CDR2 (germline): SNHLY, FYNNEI. The CDR3 has 17 residues. The CDR3 sequence: CASREERLVATNEKLFF. The CDR3 bases are TGTGCCAGCAGAGAAGAACGGCTAGTTGCAACTAATGAAAAACTGTTTTTT. The entire variable domain, with the rest obtained from reference TRBV2 and TRBJ1-4, is as follows: EPEVTQTPSHQVTQMGQEVILRCVPISNHLYFYWYRQILGQKVEFLVSFYNNEISEKSEIFDDQFSVERPDGSNFTLKIRSTKLEDSAMYFCASREERLVATNEKLFFGSGTQLSVL.

A note on this clonotype: The junction shows a germline mismatch at one end, possibly a read error. This chain uses TRBV11-2 with TRBJ1-2, with 9 bases that match TRBD1. CDR3 length: 15 amino acids. Germline V lookup: CDR1 SGHAT, CDR2 FQNNGV. The CDR3 spells CACSGTGKLVDGYTF. The CDR3 DNA follows: TGTGCCTGCAGCGGGACAGGGAAATTGGTTGATGGCTACACCTTC.

The chain uses TRBV5-1 and TRBJ1-3; 10 nucleotides align to TRBD1. CDR3 size: 20 residues. Germline CDR1 and CDR2: SGHRS and YFSETQ. With 0 bases clipped from V and 2 bases from J, the junction kept 14 bases outside the gene matches. The CDR3 sequence: CASSLAPFLEGTGAGNTIYF. The DNA for the CDR3 is TGCGCCAGCAGCTTGGCCCCTTTTCTCGAGGGGACAGGGGCTGGAAACACCATATATTTT.